This TCR beta chain is drawn from a study of control samples from healthy donors and cancer patients. Trimming took 2 bases from V and 1 from J; bases not matched to a gene: 10. Germline loops: CDR1 MNHEY, CDR2 SMNVEV (reference sequence). The CDR3 totals 18 residues. Sequenced by immunoSEQ multiplex PCR; TCRdb stores in-frame clones only, minus some. This sample carries about 170,000 clones, roughly 93% of them seen once, and the ten largest clones take 4.1%. Sequencing was carried out using blood. The chain links TRBV27 to TRBJ2-5, with 10 bases lining up with TRBD1. The TCR sequence derives from a woman aged 55 to 70 in good health. Here the CDR3 DNA reads TGTGCCAGCAGTTTAGGGACAGGGGATTTTGGCCCCCAAGAGACCCAGTACTTC. It specifies CASSLGTGDFGPQETQYF.